This T cell receptor (beta chain) was identified during a study of blood T cell repertoires in COVID-19. As for the study in general: Spain, Italy and the United States supplied samples that represented acute and convalescent COVID-19. The cDNA or gDNA used as material had been derived from T cells, B-cell-depleted T cells, or PBMCs.

This CDR3 comprises 15 residues. Germline assignment: CDR1 SGHNT and CDR2 YENEEA. V was pared by 1 base and J by 5 bases, with 14 bases between. Original data processing: Reference gene primer amplification gave nucleated cell count estimates. Profiled with immunoSEQ multiplex PCR; TCRdb holds only in-frame clones, not every one. D and trimming come from the DNA, and the V and J calls and clone size come from that table. The sample has about 280,000 clones; approximately 83% are singletons. This sequence was found in a woman in her thirties who had recovered from COVID-19. The V gene is TRBV11-3, the J gene TRBJ2-5, with D perhaps matching TRBD2 (5 bases). Material: peripheral blood. The chain's CDR3 is CASSLGESTQETQYF. CDR3 bases: TGTGCCAGCAGCTTAGGGGAGTCGACGCAGGAGACCCAGTACTTC.